This TCR beta chain originates from a study of blood T cell repertoires in COVID-19. The table came from immunoSEQ multiplex PCR; TCRdb's copy has only in-frame clones and leaves some out. Of 82,000 or so clones listed, around 89% are singletons. The germline V gene has CDR1 KGHSH and CDR2 LQKENI. The CDR3 sequence is 14 residues long. Trimming took off 4 bases at V and 1 base at J, with 10 bases between the two ends. Clinical history reported by participants formed the basis on which cohorts were assigned. The TCR originated in a woman in her fifties or sixties with acute COVID-19. The sample consisted of PBMCs or T cells enriched from blood (not recorded which). The rearrangement uses TRBV18 and TRBJ1-1, with D perhaps TRBD1 (5 bases). The CDR3 protein is CASSRTYRNTEAFF. The CDR3 DNA reads as TGTGCCAGCTCACGGACATACAGGAACACTGAAGCTTTCTTT.